This T cell receptor beta chain emerged from a study of CD8 T cells in ankylosing spondylitis. Study-wide findings and caveats: Significant enrichment of disease-linked clones was reportedly seen in matched ankylosing spondylitis synovial fluid. In the blood and synovial fluid of reactive arthritis, some motif variants had been previously reported.

TCRdb recomputed calls from the 5' RACE reads with MiXCR, one row per CDR3 protein. The sample contains 270,000 or so distinct CDR3 sequences, over 15% of which appear only once. In the case of this clonotype: The antigen is undetermined.

V lost 3 bases, J lost 7 bases, and 20 bases lay in between. CDR1 is SGDLS and CDR2 is YYNGEE in the germline V gene. The CDR3 has 17 residues. Material: blood, either unsorted or a sorted T cell fraction (not recorded which). The J gene is TRBJ1-6, the V gene TRBV9, with D unresolved. The receptor was isolated from a male donor with ankylosing spondylitis or in good health (not recorded which). The CDR3 coding sequence is TGTGCCAGCAGCGCCCCCAGAGACAACCTTGGGAATTCACCCCTCCACTTT. Translated, it gives CASSAPRDNLGNSPLHF.